Sequencing of this TCR beta chain was carried out in a study of beta chain features in type 1 diabetes. Notes on the study in general: A PCR bias possibly favoring shorter templates would apply equally to patients and controls. More deletions and fewer insertions at VDJ junctions were seen in type 1 diabetes patients. Shorter TCRB CDR3s, moderately but significantly so, marked every one of the four CD4+ subsets in Type 1 diabetes patients.

Sequenced material consisted of expressed TCRB transcripts (all of the isolated RNA was reverse transcribed). Only in-frame clones appear in the TCRdb table, and some are missing; sequencing was by immunoSEQ multiplex PCR. The sample consists of around 150,000 clones, 9% to 10% of them appearing once. Germline-derived CDR1 and CDR2 are MDHEN and SYDVKM. V lost 5 bases, J lost 4 bases, and 18 bases lay in between. The length of the CDR3 is 16 residues. Every donor provided one heparinised blood draw, which averaged approximately 120 mL. As concerns this clone: Its cognate antigen is unknown.

This sequence joins TRBV28 and TRBJ1-5; maybe TRBD1 (6 bases). Sequenced: central memory CD4+ T cells from blood. The source of this sequence is a woman younger than 45 with type 1 diabetes. For the CDR3, the DNA is TGTGCCAGCAGTCCTCCTCCAGGGGTTTCGAATCAGCCCCAGCATTTT. Amino acids: CASSPPPGVSNQPQHF.